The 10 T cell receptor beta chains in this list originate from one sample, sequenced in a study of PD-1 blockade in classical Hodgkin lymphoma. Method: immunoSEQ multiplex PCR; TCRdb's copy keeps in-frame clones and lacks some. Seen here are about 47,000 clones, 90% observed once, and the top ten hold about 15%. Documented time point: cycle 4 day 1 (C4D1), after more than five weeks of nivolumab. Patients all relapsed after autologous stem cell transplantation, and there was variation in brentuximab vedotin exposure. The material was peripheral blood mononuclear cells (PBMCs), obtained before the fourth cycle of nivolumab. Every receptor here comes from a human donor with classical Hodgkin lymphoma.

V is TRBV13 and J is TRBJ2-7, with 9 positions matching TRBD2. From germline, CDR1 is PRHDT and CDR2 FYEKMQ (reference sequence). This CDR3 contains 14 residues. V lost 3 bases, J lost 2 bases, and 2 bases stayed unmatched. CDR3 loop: CASSFSGSTYEQYF. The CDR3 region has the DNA TGTGCCAGCAGCTTTAGCGGGAGCACCTACGAGCAGTACTTC.

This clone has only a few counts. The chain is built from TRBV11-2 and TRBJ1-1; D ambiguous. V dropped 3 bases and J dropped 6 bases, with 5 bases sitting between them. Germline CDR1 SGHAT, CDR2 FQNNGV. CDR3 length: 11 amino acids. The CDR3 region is CASSFMAEAFF. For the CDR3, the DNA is TGTGCCAGCAGCTTTATGGCTGAAGCTTTCTTT.

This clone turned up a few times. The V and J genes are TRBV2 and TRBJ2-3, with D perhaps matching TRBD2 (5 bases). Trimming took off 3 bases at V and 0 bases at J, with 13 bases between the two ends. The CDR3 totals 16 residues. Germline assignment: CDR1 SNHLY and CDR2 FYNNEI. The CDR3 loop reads CASSEDSVTSTDTQYF. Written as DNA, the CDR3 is TGTGCCAGCAGTGAGGATAGCGTGACTAGCACAGATACGCAGTATTTT.

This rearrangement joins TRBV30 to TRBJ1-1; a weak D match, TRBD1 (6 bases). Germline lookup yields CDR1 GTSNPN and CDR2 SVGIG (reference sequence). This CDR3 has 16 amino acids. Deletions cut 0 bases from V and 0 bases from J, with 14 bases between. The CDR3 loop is CAWSVARTGMNTEAFF. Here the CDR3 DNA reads TGTGCCTGGAGTGTAGCGCGTACAGGGATGAACACTGAAGCTTTCTTT.

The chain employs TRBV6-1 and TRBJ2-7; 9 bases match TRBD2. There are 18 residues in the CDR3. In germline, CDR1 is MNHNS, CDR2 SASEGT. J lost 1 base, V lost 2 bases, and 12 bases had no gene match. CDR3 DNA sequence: TGTGCCAGCAGTGAAAGTATATCCGGGACTAGCTGGTCCTACGAGCAGTACTTC. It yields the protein CASSESISGTSWSYEQYF.

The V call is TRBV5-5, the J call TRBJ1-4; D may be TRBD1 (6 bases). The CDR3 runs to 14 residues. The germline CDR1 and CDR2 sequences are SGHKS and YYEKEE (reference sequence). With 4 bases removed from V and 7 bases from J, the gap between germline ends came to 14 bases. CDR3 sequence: CASSPTDRTEKLFF. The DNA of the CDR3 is TGTGCCAGCAGCCCGACCGACAGGACTGAAAAACTGTTTTTT.

CDR3 nucleotides: TGTGCCAGCACCCCTATCGGGAGTACAGACACCGGGGAGCTGTTTTTT. The encoded protein is CASTPIGSTDTGELFF. The chain couples TRBV28 to TRBJ2-2; maybe TRBD2 (6 bases). This CDR3 is built from 16 residues. CDR1 MDHEN and CDR2 SYDVKM come from the germline V gene. The V end was cut by 7 bases, the J end by 3 bases, with 18 bases between.

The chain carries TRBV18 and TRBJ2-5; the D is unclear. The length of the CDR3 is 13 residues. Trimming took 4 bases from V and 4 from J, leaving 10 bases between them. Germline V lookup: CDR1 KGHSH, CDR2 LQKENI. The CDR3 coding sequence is TGTGCCAGCTCACGTAACCGACGAGAGACCCAGTACTTC. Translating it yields CASSRNRRETQYF.

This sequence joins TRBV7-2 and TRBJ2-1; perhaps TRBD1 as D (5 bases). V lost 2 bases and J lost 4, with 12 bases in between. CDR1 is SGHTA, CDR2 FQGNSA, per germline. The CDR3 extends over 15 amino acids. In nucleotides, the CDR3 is TGTGCCAGCAGCTTACTCAGGGTCGTTTACAATGAGCAGTTCTTC. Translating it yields CASSLLRVVYNEQFF.

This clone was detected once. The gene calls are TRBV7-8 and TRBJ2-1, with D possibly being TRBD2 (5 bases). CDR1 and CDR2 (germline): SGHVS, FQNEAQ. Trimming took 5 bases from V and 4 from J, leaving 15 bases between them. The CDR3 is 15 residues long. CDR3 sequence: CASSLSAGHYNEQFF. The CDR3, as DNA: TGTGCCAGCAGCCTTTCGGCGGGTCATTACAATGAGCAGTTCTTC.